This entry features one T cell receptor (beta chain) sequence. As yet, its antigen is unknown. Germline loops: CDR1 SGDLS, CDR2 YYNGEE. The CDR3 length is 16 residues. V was clipped by 2 bases and J by 7 bases, with 18 bases between them. This entry belongs to a study of cytomegalovirus exposure and HLA in healthy donors. As for the study in general: T cells numbering about 179 million yielded some 120 million unique TCR beta sequences in an earlier analysis. Study-wide results and caveats: About 90% or about 30% of the time was how often most TCR beta V segments were productive, according to an earlier analysis. The majority of TCR sequences were rare, yet some public TCRs appeared in many donors. Reported results showed that the classifier diagnosed cytomegalovirus status with high specificity and sensitivity.

Primers: 60 Vbeta forward and 13 Jbeta reverse. Sequenced by immunoSEQ multiplex PCR; TCRdb stores in-frame clones only, minus some. The sample lists 60,000 to 70,000 clones; roughly 71% were seen once. The chain employs TRBV9 and TRBJ2-2; D is perhaps TRBD2 (6 bases). The sequence was collected from a man aged 50 or older in good health and CMV-seropositive. Sequenced material: PBMCs. CDR3 bases: TGTGCCAGCAGCGTCGGACCTAGGGGAGGTAGCGGGGAGCTGTTTTTT. As protein: CASSVGPRGGSGELFF.